Reported below is one T cell receptor beta chain. Its binding antigen is unknown. There are no base qualities to consult, and no much larger clone falls within one base. This entry comes from a study of cytomegalovirus exposure and HLA in healthy donors (dated by TCRdb to 2016 to 2017). About the study as a whole: An earlier analysis of 587 of the donors reported roughly 270 Gb of sequence data and about 100 million unique TCR beta sequences from about 200 million T cells. A later genetic analysis used genome-wide SNP genotypes for about 65% of the roughly 670 donors, treating that subset as a discovery cohort. A separate validation cohort of approximately 130 different subjects was used in addition to the 666-subject first cohort. An earlier analysis of some 600 of the donors applied high-throughput TCR beta sequencing to assess whether each TCR beta V gene segment acted as functional or pseudogenic. The study combined high-throughput TCR immunosequencing, statistical association of individual TCRs with disease status, and machine learning to predict cytomegalovirus infection status. The study used immunosequencing to profile the T cell repertoires of several hundred subjects and linked those repertoires to cytomegalovirus serostatus. Among under 450 genotyped donors of the cohort, an average of approximately 240,000 unique TCR beta nucleotide sequences were sequenced per donor, 15% to 20% of them non-productive. Donor age, sex, ethnicity and CMV serostatus were collected together with the repertoire data. The study aimed to test whether cataloging public T cell receptors could reveal signatures of past pathogen exposure. HLA typing included class I and class II loci at four-digit resolution. The genetic ancestry cluster associated with self-reported Caucasian donors included about 81% of the approximately 430 genotyped donors. To study patterns of TCR occurrence, a later analysis re-analyzed previously published TCR beta repertoires from several hundred donors and added high-resolution HLA genotyping. Because of strong linkage in the cohort, roughly five DR-DQ haplotypes were treated as single units for association and clustering. Rather than using new phenotypic data, the later analysis identified candidate immune exposures from TCR beta sequences and from how often those sequences occurred across donors. Roughly 300 gigabases of sequencing data and around 87 million unique TCR sequences were included in an early release covering around 600 HLA-typed donors. Typing coverage varied by locus: 629-630 donors for A, B, C, DRB1 and DQB1; approximately 500 for DQA1; nearly 610 for DPA1; around 490 for DPB1. All discovery cohort repertoires had been generated using a single sequencing platform.

The full study reports these points: A further reported finding was that TCR beta sequences accurately predicted the HLA-A and HLA-B alleles for most subjects in the first cohort. Strong co-occurrence of HLA alleles, especially DR and DQ, made assigning TCR associations to individual alleles difficult. Correlated functional status among segregating V segments might be attributable to linkage disequilibrium, but an unknown experimental factor could not be ruled out. A total of fewer than 200 TCR beta chains were listed by the study as associated with cytomegalovirus. The cohort was sequenced for TCR beta chains only, and without alpha or paired-chain data the features that could be detected were limited. In a later genetic analysis, a missense DCLRE1C variant was associated with V-gene and J-gene trimming of TCR beta chains, and the association was replicated in an independent cohort. Cytomegalovirus status was reported to be diagnosed by the classifier with high specificity and sensitivity in both the original and validation cohorts. In an earlier analysis of some 500 of the donors, most TCR beta V segments appeared in productive rearrangements about 87% or about 30% of the time, broadly matching IMGT annotations. The authors suggested that the approach could potentially be extended to other disease states and immunological phenotypes. According to a later analysis, most CMV-associated TCR beta chains appeared to be HLA-restricted, and the HLA associations seemed to be driven largely by CMV exposure. The earlier analysis of 587 of the donors excluded approximately 17 rarely observed V segments, including chromosome 9 orphons, because counts were too low. In a later analysis, TCR association rates were found to vary across HLA loci, with the most associated TCRs seen for DRB1 alleles and the fewest for HLA-C alleles. According to a later analysis, parvovirus B19, influenza, CMV and Epstein-Barr virus appeared linked to several top co-occurrence clusters. A later analysis found that HLA-associated TCR beta chains were more clonally expanded and had lower generation probabilities than equally common non-associated chains. Because the 87-base-pair reads could not distinguish some IMGT-functional V segments, including TRBV6-2 and TRBV6-3, those segments were excluded. Across donors, most TCR sequences were observed very rarely, whereas some public TCRs were present in many individuals. CMV serostatus was the only immune exposure information available for the cohort. The sequencing pipeline was judged likely to have produced a cluster of highly shared sequence variants as a technical artifact. Because HLA typing was missing for some donors at each locus, association tests included only the typed subset. At a false discovery rate of 0.05, a later analysis linked 16,000 or so TCR beta sequences to specific HLA alleles. In vitro tests confirmed that a few of the cytomegalovirus-associated TCR beta chains recognize cytomegalovirus antigens. The presence/absence analyses assumed that sequencing depth was roughly uniform across donors, and that assumption may not be true. A later genetic analysis reported fewer N-insertions in productive TCRs among donors in an Asian-associated ancestry cluster than the roughly 690-donor mean.

The cohort consisted of some 730 healthy bone marrow donors. At the time of sampling, every cohort member was nominally healthy, though immune exposures that went unrecorded were likely present. The donor tested CMV seronegative, placing the donor among the 350 or so seronegative members of the cohort. A peripheral blood sample was collected from each donor, and TCR beta sequencing was performed on peripheral blood mononuclear cells. Genomic DNA was extracted from the blood cell samples with the Qiagen DNeasy Blood Extraction Kit. The protocol used for the library was the immunoSEQ multiplex PCR assay. For the multiplex PCR, a mixture combining 60 forward primers for TCR Vbeta segments and 13 reverse primers for TCR Jbeta segments was used. The CDR3 region of rearranged TCR beta genes was amplified from genomic DNA with a multiplex PCR assay. On the Illumina HiSeq System, the amplified TCR beta libraries were sequenced as 87-base-pair reads. Turning to the authors' computational methods: In a later analysis, approximately 74 million unique TCR beta chains were counted across the 650 to 700 repertoires, and approximately 11 million of these chains were shared by at least two donors. To remove PCR and sequencing errors, raw reads were error-corrected and collapsed into unique sequences using a nearest-neighbor algorithm that merged closely related sequences. To assign V, D and J gene segments, CDR3 sequences were aligned to IMGT reference sequences. For a sequence to be retained, a match of at least six nucleotides to both a V gene segment and a J gene segment was required. A rearrangement was called productive if the CDR3 had no stop codons and remained in frame with V and J, and every other rearrangement was called non-productive. CDR3 was defined by IMGT convention, running from the second conserved V-encoded cysteine to the conserved J-encoded phenylalanine. Sequences without an unambiguous match to a single V gene segment were excluded from the earlier analysis of 450 to 750 of the donors. In an earlier analysis of approximately 610 of the donors, V segments were called functional above 56.7% productive rearrangements and were called segregating when the between-donor standard deviation exceeded 5%. A statistical classification framework was built for diagnosing cytomegalovirus status from the catalog of TCR beta chain sequences. V and J gene assignment, in a later analysis, came from comparing TCR nucleotide sequences with IMGT/GENE-DB human TR gene sequences. In a later analysis, CDR3 sequences and most-parsimonious VDJ recombination scenarios were assigned using the TCRdist pipeline. In a later analysis, each TCR beta chain was defined by its CDR3 amino acid sequence together with its V-gene family, and reads without a unique V-gene family were excluded. In a later analysis, 500 to 650 highly shared, low-generation-probability nucleotide sequences were removed to address suspected cross-contamination and a sequencing artifact. In a later analysis, a clonal expansion index for each public chain was calculated from normalized within-repertoire ranks of inferred template counts. A later analysis computed generation probabilities with a VDJ recombination model fitted to out-of-frame rearrangements, and checked the results against IGoR. In a later analysis, hypergeometric tests were used to score TCR-TCR, TCR-HLA and TCR-CMV co-occurrence, with a repertoire-size bias correction applied to TCR pairs. False discovery rates were estimated in a later analysis by permuting HLA or CMV assignments 20 times. A later analysis grouped co-occurring TCRs with DBSCAN, adding TCRdist sequence similarity when clustering within HLA-allele-positive subsets. Co-occurrence clustering excluded repertoires with fewer than 30,000 or more than 120,000 public chains, plus five with anomalous nucleotide sharing. Imported from immuneACCESS, the table was reduced by TCRdb to in-frame sequences with V and J called. These copies leave out some clones; in studies compared against another copy, an unresolved V gene accounts for under half, and the cause of the remainder is not known. For V, J and clone size, that table is used; D and trimming come from the DNA. This sample comprises 95,000 to 100,000 clones, 60% to 85% of them detected only once. Together, the top ten hold around 9.3% of the sample.

CDR1 and CDR2, looked up from the germline V gene, are SNHLY and FYNNEI. The CDR3 runs 15 residues from the cysteine to the phenylalanine. Only CDR3 DNA remains: 45 bases, in frame from the first base. V drops 7 bases and J drops 2 bases, leaving 15 bases in between. The receptor was isolated from a man aged 50-60 years in good health and CMV-seronegative. The V gene is TRBV2 and the J gene is TRBJ1-5; TRBD1 is possibly the D segment (5 matching bases). Sequencing used PBMCs. The DNA sequence is as follows: TGTGCCAGCAATTCAGGGTCGCAGCGCAATCAGCCCCAGCATTTT. It is translated as CASNSGSQRNQPQHF.